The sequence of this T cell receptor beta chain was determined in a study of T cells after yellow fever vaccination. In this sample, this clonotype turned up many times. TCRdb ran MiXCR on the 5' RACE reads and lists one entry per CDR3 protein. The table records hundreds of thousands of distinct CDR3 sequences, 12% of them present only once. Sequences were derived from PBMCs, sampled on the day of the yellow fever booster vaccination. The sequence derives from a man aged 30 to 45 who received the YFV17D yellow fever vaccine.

CDR3 sequence: CASSLDSSNQPQHF. CDR3 nucleotides: TGTGCCAGCAGCTTAGACAGTAGCAATCAGCCCCAGCATTTT. The chain employs TRBV7-2 and TRBJ1-5; unclear D gene. The CDR3 is 14 amino acids. V was cut by 1 base and J by 0 bases, with 4 bases left in between. Germline loops: CDR1 SGHTA, CDR2 FQGNSA.